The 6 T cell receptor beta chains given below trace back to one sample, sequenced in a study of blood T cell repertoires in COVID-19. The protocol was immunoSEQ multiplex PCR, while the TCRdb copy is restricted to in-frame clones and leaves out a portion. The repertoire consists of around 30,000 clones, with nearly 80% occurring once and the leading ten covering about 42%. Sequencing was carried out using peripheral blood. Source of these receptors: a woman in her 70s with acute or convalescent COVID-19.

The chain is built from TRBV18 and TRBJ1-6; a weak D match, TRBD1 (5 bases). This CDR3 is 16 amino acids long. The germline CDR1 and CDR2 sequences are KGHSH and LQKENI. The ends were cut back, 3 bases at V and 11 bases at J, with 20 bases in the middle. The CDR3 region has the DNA TGTGCCAGCTCACCGAGCCCTGGGCAGGGCCGGGCACCCCTCCACTTT. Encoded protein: CASSPSPGQGRAPLHF.

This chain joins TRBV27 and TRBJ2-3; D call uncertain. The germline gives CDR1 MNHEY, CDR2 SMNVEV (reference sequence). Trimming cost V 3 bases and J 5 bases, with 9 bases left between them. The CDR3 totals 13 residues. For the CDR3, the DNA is TGTGCCAGCAGTTTTACGTGGAGAGATACGCAGTATTTT. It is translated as CASSFTWRDTQYF.

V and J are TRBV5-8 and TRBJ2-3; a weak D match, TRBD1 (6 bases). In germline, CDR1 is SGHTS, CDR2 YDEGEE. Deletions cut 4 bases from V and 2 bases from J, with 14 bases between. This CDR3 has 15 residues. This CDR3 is CASSPRGSPTDTQYF. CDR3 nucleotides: TGTGCCAGCAGCCCGAGGGGGTCACCCACAGATACGCAGTATTTT.

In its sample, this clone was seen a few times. The CDR3 is CASSKTTSSYNEQFF. The DNA for the CDR3 is TGTGCCAGCAGTAAGACAACGAGCTCCTACAATGAGCAGTTCTTC. V usage is TRBV13 and J usage is TRBJ2-1; D call uncertain. The CDR3 contains 15 residues. Looked up from germline, CDR1 is PRHDT and CDR2 is FYEKMQ (reference sequence). V lost 6 bases to trimming and J lost 0 bases, with 12 bases between them.

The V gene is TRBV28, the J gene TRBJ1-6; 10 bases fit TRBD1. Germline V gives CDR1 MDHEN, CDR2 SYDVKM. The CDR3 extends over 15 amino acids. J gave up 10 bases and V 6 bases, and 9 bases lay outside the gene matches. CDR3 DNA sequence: TGTGCCAGCAGCCCCCCTCGGACAGGGGGATCACCCCTCCACTTT. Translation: CASSPPRTGGSPLHF.

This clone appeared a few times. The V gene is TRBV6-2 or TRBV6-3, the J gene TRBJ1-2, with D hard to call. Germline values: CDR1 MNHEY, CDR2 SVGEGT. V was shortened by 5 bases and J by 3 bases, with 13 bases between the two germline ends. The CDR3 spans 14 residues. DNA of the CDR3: TGTGCCAGCAGTACGTTACGGAGATACTATGGCTACACCTTC. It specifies CASSTLRRYYGYTF.